These 29 T cell receptor beta chains share one sample of origin, sequenced in a study of STAT5B mutations in CD4+ large granular lymphocyte leukemia. Method: immunoSEQ multiplex PCR; TCRdb's copy keeps in-frame clones and lacks some. The table includes more than 30,000 clones, 78% detected once. Sequencing was done on a sample of CD4+ T cells from blood buffy coats. Receptors originate from a human donor in good health.

V and J are TRBV7-2 and TRBJ2-4, with D perhaps matching TRBD1 or TRBD2 (6 bases each). Germline loops: CDR1 SGHTA, CDR2 FQGNSA. The CDR3 contains 15 residues. V shed 4 bases and J shed 3 bases, with 13 bases lying between them. DNA for the CDR3: TGTGCCAGCAGCTCCGGGGGCCCCCTCAAAAACATTCAGTACTTC. The encoded protein is CASSSGGPLKNIQYF.

In its sample, this clone was seen once. The rearrangement joins TRBV28 to TRBJ1-6, with TRBD1 as a possible D gene (5 bases). Germline-derived CDR1 and CDR2 are MDHEN and SYDVKM. The CDR3 has 14 amino acids. The ends were cut back, 6 bases at V and 6 bases at J, with 12 bases in the middle. CDR3 loop: CASRSVGTNSPLHF. DNA for the CDR3: TGTGCCAGCAGATCTGTAGGGACTAATTCACCCCTCCACTTT.

The chain employs TRBV15 and TRBJ2-2; 7 bases are shared with TRBD1. This CDR3 is 14 amino acids long. The germline CDR1 and CDR2 sequences are LNHNV and YYDKDF (reference sequence). V lost 9 bases, J lost 3 bases, and 7 bases stayed unmatched. The CDR3 DNA is TGTGCCACAAAAGAGGGGGCCGACACCGGGGAGCTGTTTTTT. Translating gives CATKEGADTGELFF. The full variable domain, in which reference TRBV15 and TRBJ2-2 provide the parts outside the CDR3, is DAMVIQNPRYQVTQFGKPVTLSCSQTLNHNVMYWYQQKSSQAPKLLFHYYDKDFNNEADTPDNFQSRRPNTSFCFLDIRSPGLGDTAMYLCATKEGADTGELFFGEGSRLTVL.

This clone was seen more than once but under ten times. CDR3 region: CAISGPGQSGNTEAFF. The CDR3 DNA is TGTGCCATCAGTGGCCCGGGCCAGTCAGGGAACACTGAAGCTTTCTTT. The chain combines TRBV10-3 with TRBJ1-1; D not resolved. V was cut by 4 bases and J by 1 base, with 16 bases left in between. The germline V gene has CDR1 ENHRY and CDR2 SYGVKD. The CDR3 is 16 residues long.

This clone has just a few counts. J is TRBJ1-1 and V is TRBV5-6, with a possible D match to TRBD1 (5 bases). The CDR3 has 13 residues. Trimming stripped 4 bases from V and 7 bases from J, with 14 bases between. Per germline, CDR1 SGHDT and CDR2 YYEEEE. CDR3 region: CASSRRQTSEAFF. CDR3 DNA: TGTGCCAGCAGCCGGAGACAGACCAGTGAAGCTTTCTTT.

The chain is built from TRBV7-8 and TRBJ2-3, with 8 bases lining up with TRBD2. CDR1 is SGHVS, CDR2 FQNEAQ, per germline. Germline trimming cut 5 bases from V and 2 bases from J; bases unmatched to any gene: 12. The CDR3 spans 17 residues. The CDR3 loop is CASSHSGLAANTDTQYF. In DNA form, the CDR3 reads TGTGCCAGCAGCCATTCTGGACTAGCAGCGAACACAGATACGCAGTATTTT. The full variable domain, its missing parts supplied by reference TRBV7-8 and TRBJ2-3, is GAGVSQSPRYKVAKRGQDVALRCDPISGHVSLFWYQQALGQGPEFLTYFQNEAQLDKSGLPSDRFFAERPEGSVSTLKIQRTQQEDSAVYLCASSHSGLAANTDTQYFGPGTRLTVL.

This clone came up a few times. V gene TRBV7-2 combines with J gene TRBJ2-2, with D possibly TRBD2 on 7 matching bases. V lost 5 bases and J 7 bases, leaving 20 bases between the germline ends. The CDR3 is 16 amino acids. Germline V gene sequence: CDR1 SGHTA, CDR2 FQGNSA. CDR3 loop: CASSPGGPNMGGELFF. CDR3 in DNA: TGTGCCAGCAGCCCCGGGGGGCCCAACATGGGCGGGGAGCTGTTTTTT.

This chain uses TRBV10-3 with TRBJ1-4; possible D gene TRBD1, 6 bases. Germline loops: CDR1 ENHRY, CDR2 SYGVKD. The CDR3 has 13 amino acids. V lost 6 bases, J lost 2 bases, and 7 bases lay in between. This CDR3 is CAISRGTNEKLFF. Written as DNA, the CDR3 is TGTGCCATCAGCAGGGGTACTAATGAAAAACTGTTTTTT.

This clone came up once. The chain combines TRBV5-5 with TRBJ1-4, with 8 bases matching TRBD1. CDR1 SGHKS and CDR2 YYEKEE come from the germline V gene (reference sequence). Trimming cost V 4 bases and J 3 bases; bases outside gene matches: 5. CDR3 length equals 15 residues. This CDR3 reads CASSPTGGPNEKLFF. CDR3 DNA sequence: TGTGCCAGCAGCCCCACAGGGGGGCCTAATGAAAAACTGTTTTTT. The complete variable domain, with remaining parts taken from reference TRBV5-5 and TRBJ1-4, reads DAGVTQSPTHLIKTRGQQVTLRCSPISGHKSVSWYQQVLGQGPQFIFQYYEKEERGRGNFPDRFSARQFPNYSSELNVNALLLGDSALYLCASSPTGGPNEKLFFGSGTQLSVL.

The chain is built from TRBV29-1 and TRBJ2-1; 12 bases align to TRBD2. The CDR3 is made up of 14 amino acids. Trimming removed 5 bases from V and 10 bases from J; junction bases left unmatched: 9. Germline lookup yields CDR1 SQVTM and CDR2 ANQGSEA. The CDR3 DNA reads TGCAGCGTTATGCGGACTAGCGGGGCTTGGGAGCAGTTCTTC. Translation: CSVMRTSGAWEQFF.

The rearrangement links TRBV5-4 to TRBJ1-1; D perhaps matches TRBD1 (6 bases). CDR3 size: 15 residues. With 4 bases removed from V and 2 bases from J, the gap between germline ends came to 15 bases. From germline, CDR1 is SGHNT and CDR2 YYREEE (reference sequence). The CDR3 DNA follows: TGTGCCAGCAGCAAGGGGGGGGCCTCAAACACTGAAGCTTTCTTT. This encodes CASSKGGASNTEAFF.

The V gene is TRBV7-9, the J gene TRBJ1-1; D uncertain. Germline values: CDR1 SEHNR, CDR2 FQNEAQ (reference sequence). The CDR3 runs to 13 residues. Trimming took off 2 bases at V and 5 bases at J, with 9 bases between the two ends. For the CDR3, the DNA is TGTGCCAGCAGCTTATTTGTGTTGACTGAAGCTTTCTTT. This codes for CASSLFVLTEAFF.

The V call is TRBV7-9, the J call TRBJ2-7; D uncertain. Germline V CDR1 and CDR2: SEHNR, FQNEAQ (reference sequence). Trimming took 5 bases from V and 3 from J, leaving 8 bases between them. The CDR3 has 12 amino acids. CDR3 loop: CASSIDGYEQYF. The CDR3, as DNA: TGTGCCAGCAGCATTGATGGCTACGAGCAGTACTTC.

The J gene is TRBJ1-1, the V gene TRBV28; D is ambiguous. In germline, CDR1 is MDHEN, CDR2 SYDVKM. Trimming left V 6 bases short and J 4 bases short, with 9 bases between. CDR3 size: 12 residues. The CDR3 loop reads CASSNSITEAFF. The CDR3 coding sequence is TGTGCCAGCAGCAACAGTATCACTGAAGCTTTCTTT.

V usage is TRBV13 and J usage is TRBJ2-5; no clear D. The CDR3 totals 14 residues. V gave up 0 bases and J gave up 5 bases, with 10 bases separating them. Germline values: CDR1 PRHDT, CDR2 FYEKMQ (reference sequence). This CDR3 is CASSLGAGRETQYF. The CDR3 DNA reads as TGTGCCAGCAGCTTAGGGGCAGGACGGGAGACCCAGTACTTC.

The chain uses TRBV6-5 and TRBJ1-1; D remains ambiguous. Germline V gives CDR1 MNHEY, CDR2 SVGAGI. V gave up 4 bases and J gave up 1 base, with 7 bases separating them. CDR3 length: 13 amino acids. CDR3 nucleotides: TGTGCCAGCAGTTCCCCTCCGAACACTGAAGCTTTCTTT. Encoded protein: CASSSPPNTEAFF.

This chain uses TRBV12-5 with TRBJ1-1, with D maybe TRBD1 (6 bases). Looked up from germline, CDR1 is LGHNT and CDR2 is FRNRAP. Trimming removed 2 bases at V and 1 base at J, with 17 bases between. The CDR3 runs to 17 residues. The CDR3 DNA follows: TGTGCTAGTGGTTTGTCCTTCGGGAGGACAGAGAACACTGAAGCTTTCTTT. This translates into CASGLSFGRTENTEAFF.

The J gene is TRBJ2-2, the V gene TRBV5-1; weak D call: TRBD2 (5 bases). Trimming removed 2 bases at V and 2 bases at J, with 13 bases between. Looked up from germline, CDR1 is SGHRS and CDR2 is YFSETQ. The CDR3 extends over 16 amino acids. The CDR3 nucleotides read TGCGCCAGCAGCTTTTCGGGGTCTGCAAACACCGGGGAGCTGTTTTTT. This translates into CASSFSGSANTGELFF.

The count of this clone is one. This rearrangement joins TRBV29-1 to TRBJ2-7, with D tentatively TRBD1 or TRBD2 (6 bases each). The germline V and J ends were trimmed by 1 base and 2 bases, with 12 bases remaining between them. Germline-derived CDR1 and CDR2 are SQVTM and ANQGSEA. The CDR3 consists of 14 residues. The CDR3 DNA reads TGCAGCGTTGAAGCACAGGGAGGAACCTACGAGCAGTACTTC. This codes for CSVEAQGGTYEQYF.

V usage is TRBV5-1 and J usage is TRBJ1-6; D call uncertain. This CDR3 comprises 15 residues. V was trimmed by 0 bases and J by 9 bases, leaving 13 bases between them. Germline lookup yields CDR1 SGHRS and CDR2 YFSETQ. The CDR3 coding sequence is TGCGCCAGCAGCTTGGATGGAGTCGGGGTTTCACCCCTCCACTTT. Its protein is CASSLDGVGVSPLHF.

The rearrangement links TRBV5-6 to TRBJ2-5; possible D gene TRBD1, 6 bases. The CDR3 is 16 residues long. CDR1 and CDR2 (germline): SGHDT, YYEEEE. With 0 bases removed from V and 2 bases from J, the gap between germline ends came to 14 bases. The CDR3 coding sequence is TGTGCCAGCAGCTTGGCCTTCAGGGGAAGGCAAGAGACCCAGTACTTC. Its protein is CASSLAFRGRQETQYF.

This rearrangement joins TRBV27 to TRBJ2-2; 11 bases align to TRBD1. Germline CDR1 and CDR2: MNHEY and SMNVEV (reference sequence). This CDR3 spans 15 amino acids. With V trimmed by 6 bases and J by 4 bases, 4 bases remained unmatched. The DNA of the CDR3 is TGTGCCAGCAGCCCCGGGACAGGGGGCACCGGGGAGCTGTTTTTT. The encoded protein is CASSPGTGGTGELFF.

This clone was seen only a few times. The chain has TRBV19 and TRBJ1-1; the match to TRBD1 covers 11 bases. This CDR3 comprises 17 residues. Germline trimming cut 3 bases from V and 3 bases from J; bases unmatched to any gene: 9. Germline V gene lookup returns CDR1 LNHDA and CDR2 SQIVND (reference sequence). CDR3 sequence: CASSIRTGGAQDTEAFF. The CDR3 DNA follows: TGTGCCAGTAGTATCCGGACAGGGGGCGCCCAGGACACTGAAGCTTTCTTT.

The V and J genes are TRBV28 and TRBJ2-3, with 8 bases fitting TRBD2. The CDR3 extends over 15 amino acids. Germline V gene data show CDR1 as MDHEN and CDR2 as SYDVKM. J was trimmed by 2 bases and V by 6 bases; bases with no gene match: 7. CDR3 coding DNA: TGTGCCAGCAGCCGAAGCGGGGGCTACACAGATACGCAGTATTTT. This codes for CASSRSGGYTDTQYF.

The rearrangement uses TRBV28 and TRBJ2-5; D perhaps matches TRBD2 (7 bases). Germline values: CDR1 MDHEN, CDR2 SYDVKM. This CDR3 has 14 amino acids. The V and J ends lost 3 bases and 5 bases respectively, with 13 bases between them. CDR3 nucleotide sequence: TGTGCCAGCAGTTTTGCGGGGGCCAAGGAGACCCAGTACTTC. Residues: CASSFAGAKETQYF. The entire variable domain, with the rest obtained from reference TRBV28 and TRBJ2-5, is as follows: DVKVTQSSRYLVKRTGEKVFLECVQDMDHENMFWYRQDPGLGLRLIYFSYDVKMKEKGDIPEGYSVSREKKERFSLILESASTNQTSMYLCASSFAGAKETQYFGPGTRLLVL.

V usage is TRBV6-5 and J usage is TRBJ1-2; a possible D gene is TRBD1 (5 bases). Germline V gives CDR1 MNHEY, CDR2 SVGAGI. Trimming took off 8 bases at V and 2 bases at J, with 6 bases between the two ends. This CDR3 comprises 11 residues. DNA for the CDR3: TGTGCCAGCGAGGGGAACTATGGCTACACCTTC. This encodes CASEGNYGYTF.

The rearrangement links TRBV7-8 to TRBJ2-2; D could derive from TRBD1 or TRBD2 (6 bases each). Trimming cost V 2 bases and J 4 bases, with 14 bases left between them. CDR3 size: 16 residues. Germline V gives CDR1 SGHVS, CDR2 FQNEAQ. Here the CDR3 reads CASSLRGGPGTGELFF. The DNA for the CDR3 is TGTGCCAGCAGCTTAAGAGGGGGGCCGGGCACCGGGGAGCTGTTTTTT.

This clone was counted a few times. This chain connects TRBV6-5 to TRBJ1-2; D call uncertain. Germline V gene data show CDR1 as MNHEY and CDR2 as SVGAGI. Deletions cut 6 bases from V and 0 bases from J, with 8 bases between. This CDR3 comprises 13 residues. The CDR3 protein is CASSRAANYGYTF. CDR3 nucleotide sequence: TGTGCCAGCAGCCGCGCGGCTAACTATGGCTACACCTTC.

The chain combines TRBV7-9 with TRBJ1-1; D call uncertain. Trimming took 1 base from V and 6 from J, leaving 9 bases between them. There are 13 residues in the CDR3. Per germline, CDR1 SEHNR and CDR2 FQNEAQ (reference sequence). The CDR3 loop is CASSLGSAAEAFF. The CDR3 DNA is TGTGCCAGCAGCTTAGGATCGGCGGCTGAAGCTTTCTTT.